These T cell receptor beta chains were read from a single sample in a study of cytomegalovirus exposure and HLA in healthy donors. Assay used: immunoSEQ multiplex PCR; TCRdb lists only in-frame clones, some missing. The sample yields about 140,000 clones, 82% seen once. Sequencing input: PBMCs. All receptors come from a man younger than 35 in good health and CMV-seropositive. Each CDR3 is given with its conserved first and last residue. The order of the fields is clone size, D gene, V gene, J gene, CDR3 protein, CDR3 DNA. The D gene is left open where the match is weak. The listing skips clone size in some rows; elsewhere it reads once, few, many or a size class.

size: NA
D: TRBD2
V: TRBV25-1
J: TRBJ2-7
CDR3: CASSPRTSGSSYEQYF
DNA: TGTGCCAGCAGTCCCCGGACTAGCGGGAGCTCCTACGAGCAGTACTTC

size: NA
D: TRBD2
V: TRBV6-1
J: TRBJ2-3
CDR3: CASSVRSGSTDTQYF
DNA: TGTGCCAGCAGTGTTCGTAGCGGGAGCACAGATACGCAGTATTTT

size: NA
D: NA
V: TRBV28
J: TRBJ1-1
CDR3: CASSSRLVSTEAFF
DNA: TGTGCCAGCAGTTCCCGACTGGTTTCCACTGAAGCTTTCTTT

size: NA
D: TRBD2
V: TRBV11-2
J: TRBJ2-7
CDR3: CASSLEGLAGAREQYF
DNA: TGTGCCAGCAGCTTAGAAGGGCTAGCGGGAGCGAGGGAGCAGTACTTC

size: NA
D: NA
V: TRBV6-1
J: TRBJ1-1
CDR3: CANNEVNTEAFF
DNA: TGTGCCAACAACGAGGTGAACACTGAAGCTTTCTTT

size: NA
D: NA
V: TRBV19
J: TRBJ1-1
CDR3: CASWPGGQFAAEAFF
DNA: TGTGCCAGTTGGCCGGGGGGACAATTTGCGGCTGAAGCTTTCTTT

size: NA
D: TRBD1
V: TRBV6-1
J: TRBJ1-2
CDR3: CASSEAAGGADGYTF
DNA: TGTGCCAGCAGTGAAGCCGCAGGGGGCGCAGATGGCTACACCTTC

size: NA
D: TRBD2
V: TRBV5-1
J: TRBJ2-7
CDR3: CATGTSGSEQYF
DNA: TGCGCCACCGGGACTAGCGGGAGCGAGCAGTACTTC

size: NA
D: TRBD1
V: TRBV4-1
J: TRBJ2-7
CDR3: CASSQEWQGASYEQYF
DNA: TGCGCCAGCAGCCAAGAATGGCAGGGGGCCTCCTACGAGCAGTACTTC

size: NA
D: TRBD1
V: TRBV7-3
J: TRBJ1-2
CDR3: CASSFGTAYGYTF
DNA: TGTGCCAGCAGCTTCGGGACAGCGTATGGCTACACCTTC

size: once
D: NA
V: TRBV7-9
J: TRBJ1-1
CDR3: CASSPWITGTEAFF
DNA: TGTGCCAGCAGCCCCTGGATTACGGGCACTGAAGCTTTCTTT

size: NA
D: TRBD2
V: TRBV7-8
J: TRBJ2-7
CDR3: CASSLGGLAGFYEQYF
DNA: TGTGCCAGCAGCTTAGGAGGACTAGCGGGGTTCTACGAGCAGTACTTC

size: NA
D: TRBD2
V: TRBV2
J: TRBJ2-7
CDR3: CASSGSAGLAESSYEQYF
DNA: TGTGCCAGCAGTGGAAGCGCGGGACTAGCGGAAAGCTCCTACGAGCAGTACTTC

size: NA
D: NA
V: TRBV6-6
J: TRBJ1-2
CDR3: CASSYSGGNYGYTF
DNA: TGTGCCAGCAGTTATTCGGGGGGTAACTATGGCTACACCTTC

size: NA
D: TRBD1
V: TRBV5-4
J: TRBJ2-5
CDR3: CASSLAGQGAQETQYF
DNA: TGTGCCAGCAGCTTGGCGGGACAGGGTGCCCAAGAGACCCAGTACTTC

size: few
D: NA
V: TRBV5-6
J: TRBJ2-6
CDR3: CASSFVRGSISGANVLTF
DNA: TGTGCCAGCAGCTTCGTAAGGGGGAGCATCTCTGGGGCCAACGTCCTGACTTTC

size: NA
D: TRBD2
V: TRBV7-9
J: TRBJ2-3
CDR3: CASSDRGSGTIDTQYF
DNA: TGTGCCAGCAGCGACCGGGGTAGCGGGACGATAGATACGCAGTATTTT

size: NA
D: NA
V: TRBV19
J: TRBJ1-5
CDR3: CASGAGGSNQPQHF
DNA: TGTGCCAGTGGGGCGGGGGGGAGCAATCAGCCCCAGCATTTT

size: NA
D: TRBD1
V: TRBV9
J: TRBJ2-1
CDR3: CASSVGTGGSSYNEQFF
DNA: TGTGCCAGCAGCGTAGGGACAGGGGGTAGCTCCTACAATGAGCAGTTCTTC

size: once
D: NA
V: TRBV7-8
J: TRBJ2-7
CDR3: CASSLRGAGEQYF
DNA: TGTGCCAGCAGCTTACGGGGGGCCGGAGAGCAGTACTTC

size: NA
D: TRBD1
V: TRBV6-1
J: TRBJ2-7
CDR3: CAYRQGTTYEQYF
DNA: TGTGCTTACAGACAGGGGACAACCTACGAGCAGTACTTC

size: few
D: NA
V: TRBV6-1
J: TRBJ2-7
CDR3: CASTLGGPRGHEQYF
DNA: TGTGCCAGCACACTGGGGGGGCCCAGGGGCCACGAGCAGTACTTC

size: NA
D: TRBD1
V: TRBV25-1
J: TRBJ1-2
CDR3: CASTRDRGRDGYTF
DNA: TGTGCCAGCACCCGGGACAGGGGAAGGGATGGCTACACCTTC

size: once
D: NA
V: TRBV6-5
J: TRBJ1-5
CDR3: CASRETYSNQPQHF
DNA: TGTGCCAGCAGAGAAACCTATAGCAATCAGCCCCAGCATTTT

size: NA
D: NA
V: TRBV5-4
J: TRBJ2-2
CDR3: CASSLDGVNTGELFF
DNA: TGTGCCAGCAGCTTGGACGGGGTGAACACCGGGGAGCTGTTTTTT

size: few
D: TRBD1
V: TRBV12-5
J: TRBJ2-2
CDR3: CASGPQGANTGELFF
DNA: TGTGCTAGTGGTCCACAGGGGGCCAACACCGGGGAGCTGTTTTTT

size: NA
D: TRBD2
V: TRBV28
J: TRBJ2-1
CDR3: CASSRLAGGINYNEQFF
DNA: TGTGCCAGCAGTCGTCTAGCGGGAGGGATAAATTACAATGAGCAGTTCTTC

size: NA
D: NA
V: TRBV11-2
J: TRBJ1-2
CDR3: CASSPRRDGPLNYGYTF
DNA: TGTGCCAGCAGCCCAAGGAGGGATGGGCCTCTTAACTATGGCTACACCTTC

size: NA
D: NA
V: TRBV2
J: TRBJ2-7
CDR3: CASSGNRAYEQYF
DNA: TGTGCCAGCAGTGGGAACAGAGCCTACGAGCAGTACTTC

size: NA
D: NA
V: TRBV6-6
J: TRBJ1-2
CDR3: CASKGGNYGYTF
DNA: TGTGCCAGCAAAGGCGGTAACTATGGCTACACCTTC

size: NA
D: TRBD1
V: TRBV28
J: TRBJ2-3
CDR3: CASLPWGQGANTQYF
DNA: TGTGCCAGCCTCCCCTGGGGGCAGGGGGCAAATACGCAGTATTTT

size: NA
D: NA
V: TRBV29-1
J: TRBJ2-3
CDR3: CSVDSLAKTQYF
DNA: TGCAGCGTTGACTCTCTGGCCAAGACGCAGTATTTT

size: NA
D: TRBD1
V: TRBV28
J: TRBJ1-1
CDR3: CASRHRGDTEAFF
DNA: TGTGCCAGCAGACACAGGGGAGACACTGAAGCTTTCTTT

size: NA
D: NA
V: TRBV11-2
J: TRBJ2-7
CDR3: CASSLRGVLSYEQYF
DNA: TGTGCCAGCAGCCTCAGGGGGGTCCTCTCCTACGAGCAGTACTTC

size: NA
D: TRBD2
V: TRBV25-1
J: TRBJ2-7
CDR3: CASSASSGLAGREQYF
DNA: TGTGCCAGCAGTGCTTCCTCGGGACTAGCGGGAAGAGAGCAGTACTTC

size: NA
D: TRBD1
V: TRBV18
J: TRBJ2-7
CDR3: CASSPGQANTYEQYF
DNA: TGTGCCAGCTCACCAGGACAGGCAAACACCTACGAGCAGTACTTC

size: NA
D: NA
V: TRBV27
J: TRBJ1-2
CDR3: CASSLSGEAGYTF
DNA: TGTGCCAGCAGTTTATCCGGGGAGGCTGGCTACACCTTC

size: NA
D: NA
V: TRBV6-1
J: TRBJ1-2
CDR3: CASSEAWTDNYGYTF
DNA: TGTGCCAGCAGTGAAGCGTGGACAGATAACTATGGCTACACCTTC

size: NA
D: NA
V: TRBV25-1
J: TRBJ2-5
CDR3: CASSENGWWRREETQYF
DNA: TGTGCCAGCAGTGAAAACGGATGGTGGAGACGGGAAGAGACCCAGTACTTC

size: few
D: NA
V: TRBV30
J: TRBJ1-2
CDR3: CALEGVPLYTF
DNA: TGTGCCTTGGAAGGGGTCCCTCTCTACACCTTC

size: NA
D: NA
V: TRBV28
J: TRBJ1-2
CDR3: CASSLMGRGTFYGYTF
DNA: TGTGCCAGCAGTTTAATGGGGAGGGGAACATTCTATGGCTACACCTTC

size: NA
D: NA
V: TRBV6-4
J: TRBJ2-3
CDR3: CASSDSAGWRTDTQYF
DNA: TGTGCCAGCAGTGACTCCGCGGGATGGAGGACAGATACGCAGTATTTT

size: once
D: NA
V: TRBV25-1
J: TRBJ2-5
CDR3: CASSESVVRRQETQYF
DNA: TGTGCCAGCAGTGAATCGGTAGTAAGGAGGCAAGAGACCCAGTACTTC

size: NA
D: NA
V: TRBV5-4
J: TRBJ2-3
CDR3: CASSLPYTDTQYF
DNA: TGTGCCAGCAGCTTGCCTTACACAGATACGCAGTATTTT

size: NA
D: NA
V: TRBV28
J: TRBJ1-1
CDR3: CASSFRTEPNTEAFF
DNA: TGTGCCAGCAGTTTCCGGACAGAACCGAACACTGAAGCTTTCTTT

size: NA
D: NA
V: TRBV7-9
J: TRBJ2-5
CDR3: CASSLNQGKETQYF
DNA: TGTGCCAGCAGCTTAAATCAGGGCAAAGAGACCCAGTACTTC

size: once
D: NA
V: TRBV28
J: TRBJ2-7
CDR3: CASKDFTGVSYEQYF
DNA: TGTGCCAGCAAAGATTTTACGGGGGTCTCCTACGAGCAGTACTTC

size: once
D: NA
V: TRBV5-1
J: TRBJ1-4
CDR3: CASRIGGPPYEKLFF
DNA: TGCGCCAGCAGAATTGGCGGGCCTCCTTATGAAAAACTGTTTTTT

size: NA
D: TRBD1
V: TRBV5-1
J: TRBJ1-1
CDR3: CASSWGQGDTEAFF
DNA: TGCGCCAGCAGCTGGGGACAGGGTGACACTGAAGCTTTCTTT

size: NA
D: NA
V: TRBV29-1
J: TRBJ2-7
CDR3: CSVEFETYEQYF
DNA: TGCAGCGTTGAGTTCGAGACATACGAGCAGTACTTC

size: NA
D: NA
V: TRBV5-1
J: TRBJ1-2
CDR3: CASSLGGLDNYGYTF
DNA: TGCGCCAGCAGCTTGGGAGGCCTAGATAACTATGGCTACACCTTC

size: NA
D: NA
V: TRBV25-1
J: TRBJ2-1
CDR3: CASSGGTVRATEQFF
DNA: TGTGCCAGCAGTGGCGGGACAGTTAGAGCGACTGAGCAGTTCTTC

size: NA
D: TRBD2
V: TRBV18
J: TRBJ2-1
CDR3: CASSPPGLAEYNEQFF
DNA: TGTGCCAGCTCCCCCCCGGGACTAGCAGAGTACAATGAGCAGTTCTTC